Listed below are T cell receptor beta chains from one sample, sequenced in a study of blood T cell repertoires in COVID-19. TCRdb keeps only in-frame clones here, not all; method: immunoSEQ multiplex PCR. The table records 230,000 or so clones, around 84% of them present only once. Sample: PBMCs or T cells enriched from blood (not recorded which). The source of these receptors is a woman aged 50 to 65 who had been exposed to COVID-19. Both conserved end residues are part of each CDR3. D genes are given only for firm matches. Not every row has a clone size; where given, it reads once, few, many or a size class.

clone_size	d_call	j_call	v_call	cdr3_aa	cdr3_nt
.	.	TRBJ1-1	TRBV5-1	CASSINREYEAFF	TGCGCCAGCAGTATTAACAGAGAATATGAAGCTTTCTTT
.	.	TRBJ1-2	TRBV19	CASSIQQGGNYGYTF	TGTGCCAGTAGTATCCAACAGGGCGGTAACTATGGCTACACCTTC
.	TRBD1	TRBJ2-7	TRBV20-1	CSASPADRGRSYEQYF	TGCAGTGCTAGTCCCGCGGACAGGGGGCGATCCTACGAGCAGTACTTC
.	TRBD1	TRBJ1-2	TRBV19	CASSLIDRAHRYTF	TGTGCCAGTAGTCTCATAGACAGGGCCCATCGCTACACCTTC
.	.	TRBJ1-1	TRBV12-3/TRBV12-4	CASSSHSYTEAFF	TGTGCCAGCAGTTCTCACAGTTACACTGAAGCTTTCTTT
.	.	TRBJ1-4	TRBV5-1	CASSLAYSEKLFF	TGCGCCAGCAGCTTGGCCTACAGTGAAAAACTGTTTTTT
.	.	TRBJ1-6	TRBV11-2	CASSQQGSSPLHF	TGTGCCAGCAGCCAACAGGGAAGTTCACCCCTCCACTTT
.	.	TRBJ1-1	TRBV12-5	CASGSHLSTALSEAFF	TGTGCTAGTGGTTCGCACCTTTCAACAGCACTGTCTGAAGCTTTCTTT
.	TRBD1	TRBJ2-5	TRBV29-1	CSVIGQGKGETQYF	TGCAGCGTCATCGGACAGGGGAAGGGTGAGACCCAGTACTTC
.	TRBD1	TRBJ1-1	TRBV6-4	CASPRGHRGPLNTEAFF	TGTGCCAGCCCCCGAGGGCACAGGGGGCCCCTGAACACTGAAGCTTTCTTT
few	TRBD1	TRBJ2-3	TRBV18	CASSGLPGQGHQDTQYF	TGTGCCAGCTCGGGTCTTCCGGGACAGGGGCACCAGGATACGCAGTATTTT
once	TRBD2	TRBJ2-5	TRBV11-2	CASSPRSGGAAETQYF	TGTGCCAGCAGTCCCCGAAGCGGGGGGGCCGCGGAGACCCAGTACTTC
.	.	TRBJ2-7	TRBV5-1	CASSPGDEQYF	TGCGCCAGCAGCCCAGGGGACGAGCAGTACTTC
.	TRBD1	TRBJ1-3	TRBV6-5	CASTDRASGNTIYF	TGTGCCAGCACCGACAGGGCCTCTGGAAACACCATATATTTT
.	.	TRBJ1-4	TRBV5-1	CASSLGRRTSTNEKLFF	TGCGCCAGCAGCTTGGGGAGGCGCACCTCAACTAATGAAAAACTGTTTTTT
.	TRBD2	TRBJ2-3	TRBV7-9	CASYRTSGGSDTQYF	TGTGCCAGCTATCGGACTAGCGGCGGCTCGGATACGCAGTATTTT
.	.	TRBJ1-5	TRBV18	CASSPGEGGQPQHF	TGTGCCAGCTCACCGGGGGAGGGTGGCCAGCCCCAGCATTTT
.	TRBD2	TRBJ2-2	TRBV5-1	CASSRAGGSTGELFF	TGCGCCAGCAGCAGAGCGGGGGGTTCCACCGGGGAGCTGTTTTTT
.	.	TRBJ1-4	TRBV4-2	CASSQVPYNEKLFF	TGTGCCAGCAGCCAAGTCCCCTATAATGAAAAACTGTTTTTT
.	TRBD1	TRBJ1-1	TRBV18	CASARGDTGEAFF	TGTGCCAGCGCCAGGGGGGACACTGGTGAAGCTTTCTTT
.	.	TRBJ1-2	TRBV14	CASSQDVYGYTF	TGTGCCAGCAGCCAAGACGTGTATGGCTACACCTTC
.	TRBD2	TRBJ2-1	TRBV27	CATRGSGDYNEQFF	TGTGCCACCCGGGGTAGCGGGGACTACAATGAGCAGTTCTTC
.	TRBD1	TRBJ1-2	TRBV4-3	CASSQDPGQGAVGYTF	TGCGCCAGCAGCCAAGATCCGGGACAGGGGGCCGTTGGCTACACCTTC
once	.	TRBJ2-2	TRBV3-1/TRBV3-2	CASSLSQGSGELFF	TGTGCCAGCAGCCTGAGCCAGGGTTCCGGGGAGCTGTTTTTT
.	.	TRBJ2-1	TRBV5-1	CASSLDATTNEQFF	TGCGCCAGCAGCTTGGACGCTACGACTAATGAGCAGTTCTTC
.	.	TRBJ2-5	TRBV18	CASSPAGVLGETQYF	TGTGCCAGCTCACCGGCCGGGGTGCTAGGGGAGACCCAGTACTTC
.	TRBD1	TRBJ2-1	TRBV2	CATYSAGTGGGREQFF	TGTGCCACTTACTCCGCGGGGACAGGGGGTGGCCGTGAGCAGTTCTTC
.	.	TRBJ1-4	TRBV30	CAWSGRVNEKLFF	TGTGCCTGGAGTGGGAGGGTTAATGAAAAACTGTTTTTT
.	TRBD1	TRBJ1-5	TRBV19	CASSPRQGANNQPQHF	TGTGCCAGTAGTCCCAGACAGGGGGCCAACAATCAGCCCCAGCATTTT
.	.	TRBJ2-5	TRBV24-1	CATSDLRGGQETQYF	TGTGCCACCAGTGATTTGAGGGGAGGCCAAGAGACCCAGTACTTC
.	TRBD2	TRBJ2-3	TRBV10-3	CAISESRSGGGDTQYF	TGTGCCATCAGTGAGTCGAGGTCGGGGGGTGGTGATACGCAGTATTTT
few	.	TRBJ1-6	TRBV4-2	CASSQETGENSPLHF	TGTGCCAGCAGCCAAGAGACAGGTGAAAATTCACCCCTCCACTTT
.	TRBD1	TRBJ1-5	TRBV19	CASSTTGGYSNQPQHF	TGTGCCAGTAGTACCACAGGGGGGTATAGCAATCAGCCCCAGCATTTT
.	TRBD1	TRBJ1-1	TRBV18	CASSQGQGMNTEAFF	TGTGCCAGCTCCCAAGGACAGGGGATGAACACTGAAGCTTTCTTT
.	.	TRBJ2-2	TRBV27	CASSLQGKELFF	TGTGCCAGCAGTTTACAGGGGAAGGAGCTGTTTTTT
.	.	TRBJ1-1	TRBV2	CASSDRRNTEAFF	TGTGCCAGCAGTGACAGGCGGAACACTGAAGCTTTCTTT
.	.	TRBJ1-2	TRBV19	CASSIRGQRGYTF	TGTGCCAGTAGTATCCGGGGTCAGCGTGGCTACACCTTC
.	TRBD1	TRBJ1-2	TRBV19	CASSRDRDYGYTF	TGTGCCAGTAGCCGGGACAGGGACTATGGCTACACCTTC
.	TRBD1	TRBJ2-7	TRBV2	CASGKRGGDTYEQYF	TGTGCCAGCGGAAAAAGAGGGGGCGATACCTACGAGCAGTACTTC
.	.	TRBJ1-1	TRBV9	CASSSDTEAFF	TGTGCCAGCAGCTCAGACACTGAAGCTTTCTTT
.	TRBD1	TRBJ1-1	TRBV7-8	CASSSRQGAPEAFF	TGTGCCAGCAGCTCGAGACAGGGCGCTCCTGAAGCTTTCTTT
.	.	TRBJ2-1	TRBV13	CASSLGRGSEQFF	TGTGCCAGCAGCTTAGGGCGAGGGAGTGAGCAGTTCTTC
.	.	TRBJ1-1	TRBV10-3	CAATSGVRNTEAFF	TGTGCCGCTACCTCAGGGGTAAGGAACACTGAAGCTTTCTTT
few	TRBD1	TRBJ1-2	TRBV19	CASSPQTGGHTF	TGTGCCAGTAGTCCCCAGACAGGGGGCCACACCTTC
few	.	TRBJ2-2	TRBV25-1	CASIGGAHANTGELFF	TGTGCCAGCATTGGGGGGGCCCACGCGAACACCGGGGAGCTGTTTTTT
.	TRBD1	TRBJ2-7	TRBV5-4	CASSLGGQGSAYEQYF	TGTGCCAGCAGCTTGGGGGGACAGGGGAGTGCCTACGAGCAGTACTTC
many	.	TRBJ2-1	TRBV5-1	CASRGQGNEQFF	TGCGCCAGCAGGGGGCAGGGCAATGAGCAGTTCTTC
few	.	TRBJ1-1	TRBV10-3	CAISDIQSSTEAFF	TGTGCCATCAGTGACATACAATCCTCCACTGAAGCTTTCTTT
.	.	TRBJ1-6	TRBV19	CASGNRSGYNSPLHF	TGTGCCAGTGGTAATAGGTCGGGTTATAATTCACCCCTCCACTTT
.	TRBD1	TRBJ2-7	TRBV6-2/TRBV6-3	CASSLGQSYEQYF	TGTGCCAGCAGTTTGGGACAGTCCTACGAGCAGTACTTC
.	TRBD1	TRBJ1-1	TRBV9	CASSVGQGAKGTEAFF	TGTGCCAGCAGCGTAGGGCAGGGGGCGAAGGGCACTGAAGCTTTCTTT
.	.	TRBJ2-2	TRBV20-1	CSAASIGELFF	TGCAGTGCTGCTAGCATCGGGGAGCTGTTTTTT
.	TRBD1	TRBJ1-1	TRBV6-2/TRBV6-3	CASSYGTGLGNTEAFF	TGTGCCAGCAGTTACGGGACAGGGTTAGGAAACACTGAAGCTTTCTTT
.	TRBD2	TRBJ2-3	TRBV9	CASSPFSGGEKDTQYF	TGTGCCAGCAGCCCCTTTAGCGGGGGGGAGAAAGATACGCAGTATTTT
.	.	TRBJ1-2	TRBV29-1	CSVDLGYGYTF	TGCAGCGTTGATCTCGGTTATGGCTACACCTTC
.	TRBD1	TRBJ1-2	TRBV2	CARLTGNGYTF	TGTGCCAGATTGACAGGGAATGGCTACACCTTC
.	TRBD1	TRBJ1-5	TRBV3-1/TRBV3-2	CASSPRTGRPQHF	TGTGCCAGCAGCCCTCGGACAGGGAGGCCCCAGCATTTT
.	.	TRBJ1-1	TRBV18	CASSELPGDTEAFF	TGTGCCAGCTCTGAGCTACCGGGGGACACTGAAGCTTTCTTT
.	.	TRBJ1-5	TRBV29-1	CSVGGSGRDQPQHF	TGCAGCGTTGGGGGATCGGGGAGGGATCAGCCCCAGCATTTT
.	TRBD1	TRBJ1-1	TRBV5-1	CASSLDAGQGAAEAFF	TGCGCCAGCAGCTTGGATGCTGGACAGGGGGCAGCTGAAGCTTTCTTT